The entry below describes one TCR beta chain. Its specificity is not known. Sequencing was performed with immunoSEQ multiplex PCR; in TCRdb, only in-frame clones are kept and a portion is missing. The table has more than 35,000 clones, 90% to 95% seen once. CDR3 length: 11 amino acids. The germline gives CDR1 SGHAT, CDR2 FQNNGV. Trimming cost V 1 base and J 13 bases, with 8 bases left between them. This sample stems from a study of T cells in tuberculosis. The study, taken as a whole, reports: Classification accuracy was about 90% (AUROC 0.85 to 0.95) with the GMM-specific repertoire. Smaller distances to GMM-specific TCRs suggested their expansion in active tuberculosis.

This receptor was identified in a donor aged 10 to 29 with latent tuberculosis or without tuberculosis infection. The sequencing sample was made of PBMCs. The chain employs TRBV11-2 and TRBJ2-1; TRBD2 is a possible D gene (5 bases). The CDR3 loop reads CASSLGGIQFF. CDR3 in DNA: TGTGCCAGCAGCTTAGGAGGGATCCAGTTCTTC.